Shown below are 23 T cell receptor beta chains from a single sample sequenced in a study of CD8+CD57+ T cells in acquired aplastic anemia. The sequenced patients had an expansion of CD8+CD57+ cells seen by flow cytometry. Genomic DNA templated the TCR beta VDJ and CDR3 profiling. Via MiXCR, TCRdb re-called the reads, giving one row per CDR3 protein. The sample holds some 160,000 distinct CDR3 sequences; 40% to 55% are singletons and the top ten take 3.2%. Material for sequencing was sorted CD4+, CD8+, or CD8+CD57+ T cells (not recorded which) from PBMCs. All receptors come from a human donor with aplastic anemia.

The gene calls are TRBV19 and TRBJ2-7; D may be TRBD1 (5 bases). Trimming cost V 3 bases and J 3 bases, with 12 bases left between them. The CDR3 spans 14 residues. Germline lookup yields CDR1 LNHDA and CDR2 SQIVND (reference sequence). Written as DNA, the CDR3 is TGTGCCAGTAGTATTCAGGGCCTAGGCTACGAGCAGTACTTC. It encodes CASSIQGLGYEQYF.

This chain links TRBV6-2 or TRBV6-3 with TRBJ2-2, with TRBD2 identical over 8 bases. The CDR3 is made up of 15 amino acids. Germline-derived CDR1 and CDR2 are MNHEY and SVGEGT. V was clipped by 10 bases and J by 4 bases; unmatched bases: 11. CDR3 sequence reads: CATSRGGLVTGELFF. The CDR3 DNA follows: TGTGCCACCAGCCGGGGGGGCTTAGTCACCGGGGAGCTGTTTTTT.

This chain uses TRBV5-1 with TRBJ1-3; D not resolved. The CDR3 totals 13 residues. V lost 0 bases and J lost 4, with 5 bases in between. Germline V gene sequence: CDR1 SGHRS, CDR2 YFSETQ. The CDR3 DNA is TGCGCCAGCAGCTTGGAGGAGGGAAACACCATATATTTT. Its translation: CASSLEEGNTIYF.

On this clonotype itself: A junction boundary mismatches the germline segment, possibly from a read error. This chain uses TRBV27 with TRBJ1-1; no clear D. Germline assignment: CDR1 MNHEY and CDR2 SMNVEV (reference sequence). This CDR3 contains 16 residues. CDR3 sequence (DNA): TGTGCCAGCAGTTTGGGTGGCAGGCGGATGAACACTGAAGCTTCCTTT. Translation gives CASSLGGRRMNTEASF.

J is TRBJ2-5 and V is TRBV10-3; 12 bases are shared with TRBD2. CDR3 length equals 14 residues. Looked up from germline, CDR1 is ENHRY and CDR2 is SYGVKD. J gave up 5 bases and V 11 bases, and 9 bases lay outside the gene matches. Written as DNA, the CDR3 is TGTGCCTCGCGGACTAGCGGGAATTGGGAGACCCAGTACTTC. Protein product: CASRTSGNWETQYF.

This clonotype occurred many times. J is TRBJ1-4 and V is TRBV20-1; D possibly corresponds to TRBD1 (6 bases). Per germline, CDR1 DFQATT and CDR2 SNEGSKA (reference sequence). V was trimmed by 3 bases and J by 11 bases, leaving 22 bases between them. This CDR3 comprises 15 residues. The CDR3 sequence: CSASLSGTSTEKLFF. CDR3 coding DNA: TGCAGTGCTAGCTTGTCCGGGACAAGCACCGAGAAACTGTTTTTT.

At least ten counts were recorded for this clonotype. The genes are TRBV13 and TRBJ2-1; 8 bases are a match to TRBD2. After removal of 5 bases from V and 9 bases from J, the junction contained 0 bases not matched to a gene. The CDR3 loop spans 11 amino acids. CDR1 PRHDT and CDR2 FYEKMQ come from the germline V gene (reference sequence). CDR3 residues: CASSRGGEQFF. CDR3 coding DNA: TGTGCCAGCAGCCGGGGGGGTGAGCAGTTCTTC.

V gene TRBV2 combines with J gene TRBJ1-4, with a weak D call TRBD1 (6 bases). The length of the CDR3 is 14 residues. Germline V lookup: CDR1 SNHLY, CDR2 FYNNEI. Deletions cut 7 bases from V and 6 bases from J, with 15 bases between. This CDR3 is CASTTGTFDEKLFF. The DNA of the CDR3 is TGTGCCAGCACTACCGGGACATTTGATGAAAAACTGTTTTTT. The whole variable domain, filled in from reference TRBV2 and TRBJ1-4, reads EPEVTQTPSHQVTQMGQEVILRCVPISNHLYFYWYRQILGQKVEFLVSFYNNEISEKSEIFDDQFSVERPDGSNFTLKIRSTKLEDSAMYFCASTTGTFDEKLFFGSGTQLSVL.

This clonotype was detected ten times or more. The V and J genes are TRBV24-1 and TRBJ1-4; 7 bases are shared with TRBD1. This CDR3 spans 15 amino acids. The trim removed 3 bases at V and 8 bases at J, leaving 8 bases unmatched. In germline, CDR1 is KGHDR, CDR2 SFDVKD. The CDR3 sequence: CATSDPGQPQEKLFF. CDR3 bases: TGTGCCACCAGTGATCCGGGACAGCCTCAGGAAAAACTGTTTTTT.

In its sample, this clonotype was seen many times. The chain has TRBV5-4 and TRBJ2-3; D perhaps matches TRBD2 (5 bases). Per the germline V gene, CDR1 is SGHNT and CDR2 is YYREEE (reference sequence). Trimming cost V 1 base and J 4 bases, with 13 bases left between them. CDR3 size: 15 residues. Here the CDR3 reads CASSLSGSRSDTQYF. The DNA for the CDR3 is TGTGCCAGCAGCTTGAGTGGGAGTCGGTCAGATACGCAGTATTTT. Full variable domain (remainder filled in from reference TRBV5-4 and TRBJ2-3): ETGVTQSPTHLIKTRGQQVTLRCSSQSGHNTVSWYQQALGQGPQFIFQYYREEENGRGNFPPRFSGLQFPNYSSELNVNALELDDSALYLCASSLSGSRSDTQYFGPGTRLTVL.

This chain joins TRBV19 and TRBJ2-7; D is perhaps TRBD1 (8 bases). Germline CDR1 LNHDA, CDR2 SQIVND (reference sequence). Between the trimmed V and J ends, which lost 5 bases and 6 bases, there was a span of 14 bases. The CDR3 extends over 13 amino acids. The CDR3 DNA sequence: TGTGCCAGTAGTTCGACAGGGGAGGGCGAGCAGTACTTC. Residues: CASSSTGEGEQYF.

The J gene is TRBJ2-5, the V gene TRBV20-1, with 9 bases aligning to TRBD2. CDR1 is DFQATT, CDR2 SNEGSKA, per germline (reference sequence). V lost 2 bases, J lost 4 bases, and 5 bases stayed unmatched. The CDR3 runs to 14 residues. The CDR3 loop reads CSARWREGRETQYF. The CDR3 coding sequence is TGCAGTGCTAGATGGCGGGAGGGCCGAGAGACCCAGTACTTC.

The chain links TRBV27 to TRBJ1-2; TRBD1 might be the D (5 bases). Deletions cut 6 bases from V and 3 bases from J, with 20 bases between. This CDR3 has 16 residues. Germline CDR1 and CDR2: MNHEY and SMNVEV (reference sequence). CDR3 sequence reads: CASSFLRSGGDYGYTF. DNA of the CDR3: TGTGCCAGCAGCTTCCTTAGGTCCGGGGGAGACTATGGCTACACCTTC.

The chain combines TRBV12-3 or TRBV12-4 with TRBJ2-1; 7 positions match TRBD2. After removal of 2 bases from V and 6 bases from J, the junction contained 19 bases not matched to a gene. The length of the CDR3 is 19 residues. CDR3 nucleotides: TGTGCCAGCAGTTTACGGTTAGCGGGTTCTTTGGGCCTTACCAATGAGCAGTTCTTC. This encodes CASSLRLAGSLGLTNEQFF.

Details on this clonotype: This may come from a read error, since a much larger clone is one base off. The chain employs TRBV3-1 and TRBJ2-7; the match to TRBD2 covers 11 bases. In germline, CDR1 is LGHDT, CDR2 YNNKEL (reference sequence). The CDR3 extends over 16 amino acids. V shed 4 bases and J 1 base; nucleotides not matched to a gene: 6. The chain's CDR3 is CASSPSRLAGSYEQYV. CDR3 nucleotide sequence: TGTGCCAGCAGCCCTTCTCGACTAGCGGGGTCCTACGAGCAGTACGTC.

This clonotype has just a few counts. A much larger clone lies one base from this, so it may be a read error. The chain links TRBV7-2 to TRBJ1-2; TRBD1 aligns across 8 bases. This CDR3 contains 12 residues. The germline V gene encodes CDR1 SGHTA and CDR2 FQGNSA. DNA for the CDR3: TGTGCCAGCAGTCCGACAGGGGAGGGCTGCACCTTC. Residues: CASSPTGEGCTF.

This chain links TRBV10-3 with TRBJ2-2; tentative D call: TRBD1 (6 bases). The CDR3 is 13 residues long. With 4 bases removed from V and 5 bases from J, the gap between germline ends came to 8 bases. Germline V lookup: CDR1 ENHRY, CDR2 SYGVKD. DNA for the CDR3: TGTGCCATCAGTGGCAGGGGAACCGGGGAGCTGTTTTTT. Protein product: CAISGRGTGELFF.

The table lists this clonotype with many counts. The chain is built from TRBV7-3 and TRBJ2-1; TRBD2 matches 7 bases. Germline V gives CDR1 SGHTA, CDR2 FQGTGA. J gave up 4 bases and V 1 base, and 10 bases lay outside the gene matches. This CDR3 spans 17 amino acids. The CDR3 spells CASSLKPASGKYNEQFF. In DNA, the CDR3 is TGTGCCAGCAGCTTAAAGCCGGCTAGCGGAAAATACAATGAGCAGTTCTTC.

The chain links TRBV19 to TRBJ1-5; TRBD1 matches 7 bases. Germline V lookup: CDR1 LNHDA, CDR2 SQIVND (reference sequence). This CDR3 has 13 amino acids. After removal of 6 bases from V and 7 bases from J, the junction contained 6 bases not matched to a gene. CDR3 protein: CASREQGSQPQHF. For the CDR3, the DNA is TGTGCCAGTAGGGAACAGGGGAGCCAGCCCCAGCATTTT.

This chain joins TRBV3-1 and TRBJ2-1; perhaps TRBD2 as D (7 bases). This CDR3 spans 15 amino acids. The germline V gene encodes CDR1 LGHDT and CDR2 YNNKEL (reference sequence). The V and J ends lost 6 bases and 2 bases respectively, with 14 bases between them. CDR3 coding DNA: TGTGCCAGCAGTCGGGGAGGGACAACCTACAATGAGCAGTTCTTC. The encoded protein is CASSRGGTTYNEQFF.

This rearrangement joins TRBV9 to TRBJ2-3; D may be TRBD1 (6 bases). Germline V gene lookup returns CDR1 SGDLS and CDR2 YYNGEE. Trimming removed 4 bases from V and 3 bases from J, with 12 bases in between. The CDR3 extends over 14 amino acids. The CDR3 here is CASSPQGRTDTQYF. CDR3 nucleotides: TGTGCCAGCAGCCCCCAGGGGAGAACAGATACGCAGTATTTT.

As concerns this clonotype: A read error is possible here, since a much larger clone lies one base away. The missing conserved phenylalanine or tryptophan at the end of this CDR3 makes a read error likely. The V call is TRBV12-3 or TRBV12-4, the J call TRBJ1-1; D uncertain. V lost 5 bases, J lost 6 bases, and 7 bases lay in between. This CDR3 comprises 11 residues. CDR3: CASSGLAEAFL. The CDR3 bases are TGTGCCAGCAGTGGGTTGGCTGAAGCTTTCCTT.

J is TRBJ1-3 and V is TRBV10-3, with a possible D match to TRBD1 (5 bases). Per the germline V gene, CDR1 is ENHRY and CDR2 is SYGVKD. Trimming removed 4 bases at V and 0 bases at J, with 7 bases between. The CDR3 is 14 amino acids. DNA for the CDR3: TGTGCCATCAGTGCCGACAGCTCTGGAAACACCATATATTTT. This encodes CAISADSSGNTIYF.